What follows are 16 T cell receptor beta chains derived from one specimen sequenced in a study of blood T cell repertoires in COVID-19. Sequencing used immunoSEQ multiplex PCR; TCRdb keeps in-frame clones, though not all of them. The sample shows 80,000 or so clones, 91% of them seen only once. Sequencing was performed on peripheral blood. The receptors here all came from a woman between 45 and 65 years old in a cohort sampled during active COVID-19.

This chain uses TRBV6-5 with TRBJ1-1, with TRBD1 matching 8 bases. Germline CDR1 reads MNHEY; CDR2 reads SVGAGI. V lost 7 bases, J lost 6 bases, and 7 bases stayed unmatched. This CDR3 is 13 amino acids long. Written as DNA, the CDR3 is TGTGCCAGCACCTTGGACAGGGCCCCTGAAGCTTTCTTT. It codes for CASTLDRAPEAFF.

This clone was detected only once. The gene calls are TRBV5-6 and TRBJ1-1; D uncertain. The CDR3 runs to 15 residues. Germline assignment: CDR1 SGHDT and CDR2 YYEEEE. Trimming cost V 0 bases and J 1 base, with 10 bases left between them. This CDR3 is CASSLGLKRNTEAFF. The CDR3 DNA reads as TGTGCCAGCAGCTTGGGACTGAAAAGGAACACTGAAGCTTTCTTT.

The V gene is TRBV27, the J gene TRBJ2-6; a possible D gene is TRBD1 (6 bases). CDR1 and CDR2 (germline): MNHEY, SMNVEV (reference sequence). Trimming shortened V by 3 bases and J by 1 base, and 13 bases separated the two germline ends. This CDR3 comprises 17 residues. The CDR3 loop reads CASSLGRGISGANVLTF. DNA of the CDR3: TGTGCCAGCAGTTTGGGCAGGGGTATTTCTGGGGCCAACGTCCTGACTTTC.

The gene calls are TRBV5-4 and TRBJ2-3; 7 positions match TRBD2. V trimming: 4 bases; J trimming: 2 bases; junction bases outside the gene matches: 7. This CDR3 is built from 15 residues. The germline gives CDR1 SGHNT, CDR2 YYREEE (reference sequence). CDR3 amino acids: CASSNRDYNTDTQYF. CDR3 DNA: TGTGCCAGCAGCAACCGGGACTACAACACAGATACGCAGTATTTT.

The chain recombines TRBV19 with TRBJ2-7, with 13 bases aligning to TRBD2. Germline-derived CDR1 and CDR2 are LNHDA and SQIVND (reference sequence). V dropped 4 bases and J dropped 6; count of bases not matched to a gene: 6. This CDR3 is 15 amino acids long. The CDR3 is CASSTRTSGGREQYF. CDR3 nucleotide sequence: TGTGCCAGTAGTACCCGGACTAGCGGGGGCCGCGAGCAGTACTTC.

The chain's CDR3 is CASSNTGAYQETQYF. CDR3 nucleotides: TGTGCCAGCAGTAATACAGGGGCGTACCAAGAGACCCAGTACTTC. The chain couples TRBV6-5 to TRBJ2-5; 7 positions agree with TRBD1. The CDR3 consists of 15 residues. The germline gives CDR1 MNHEY, CDR2 SVGAGI. V trimming: 5 bases; J trimming: 0 bases; junction bases outside the gene matches: 6.

The genes are TRBV5-5 and TRBJ1-5; D is ambiguous. Trimming removed 2 bases from V and 2 bases from J, with 11 bases in between. CDR1 SGHKS and CDR2 YYEKEE come from the germline V gene (reference sequence). The CDR3 consists of 15 residues. The CDR3 reads CASSLEDYGNQPQHF. In nucleotides, the CDR3 is TGTGCCAGCAGCTTAGAGGACTACGGCAATCAGCCCCAGCATTTT.

The chain combines TRBV6-5 with TRBJ1-2; D possibly corresponds to TRBD1 (5 bases). Germline values: CDR1 MNHEY, CDR2 SVGAGI. The CDR3 runs to 14 residues. Trimming removed 8 bases at V and 3 bases at J, with 16 bases between. The CDR3 loop is CASLPGGVYYGYTF. The CDR3 nucleotides read TGTGCCAGCCTCCCGGGGGGTGTTTACTATGGCTACACCTTC.

J is TRBJ1-2 and V is TRBV19; no reliable D call. V was shortened by 4 bases and J by 4 bases, with 13 bases between the two germline ends. From germline, CDR1 is LNHDA and CDR2 SQIVND (reference sequence). The length of the CDR3 is 14 residues. The CDR3 is CASSTAVAGYGYTF. CDR3 DNA: TGTGCCAGTAGTACCGCTGTGGCAGGCTATGGCTACACCTTC.

V usage is TRBV29-1 and J usage is TRBJ1-2; 12 bases are a match to TRBD1. The J segment lost 0 bases and the V segment lost 6 bases, leaving 8 bases of the junction unmatched. Germline V gives CDR1 SQVTM, CDR2 ANQGSEA. This CDR3 region has 16 residues. The CDR3 DNA sequence: TGCAGCGTAGACCGGGACAGGGGGCATTCTAACTATGGCTACACCTTC. Amino acid sequence: CSVDRDRGHSNYGYTF.

The chain combines TRBV6-2 or TRBV6-3 with TRBJ1-6; no clear D gene. Trimming shortened V by 0 bases and J by 9 bases, and 9 bases separated the two germline ends. The CDR3 extends over 14 amino acids. Germline values: CDR1 MNHEY, CDR2 SVGEGT. For the CDR3, the DNA is TGTGCCAGCAGTTACTCTGGCCGGGGTTCACCCCTCCACTTT. Translated, it gives CASSYSGRGSPLHF.

The count of this clone is one. DNA for the CDR3: TGCGCCAGCAGCTGGACAGGGGGTTACGAGCAGTACTTC. Translated, it gives CASSWTGGYEQYF. The chain joins TRBV5-1 to TRBJ2-7, with 10 bases that match TRBD1. In germline, CDR1 is SGHRS, CDR2 YFSETQ. V shed 3 bases and J 4 bases; nucleotides not matched to a gene: 1. This CDR3 has 13 amino acids.

CDR3 nucleotide sequence: TGTGCCAGCGAGCGACAGTCGAATTCACCCCTCCACTTT. Translation gives CASERQSNSPLHF. V gene TRBV2 combines with J gene TRBJ1-6; D might be TRBD1 (5 bases). Germline V gene lookup returns CDR1 SNHLY and CDR2 FYNNEI. Trimming removed 8 bases from V and 7 bases from J, with 12 bases in between. The CDR3 is 13 residues long.

This rearrangement joins TRBV28 to TRBJ2-2; 9 bases are shared with TRBD2. CDR3 length equals 22 residues. J was trimmed by 4 bases and V by 7 bases; bases with no gene match: 28. Germline V gene sequence: CDR1 MDHEN, CDR2 SYDVKM. CDR3 sequence: CASKGLPRSYHSGRGGTGELFF. The CDR3 DNA sequence: TGTGCCAGCAAAGGGCTCCCCCGATCGTACCATAGCGGGAGAGGAGGCACCGGGGAGCTGTTTTTT.

This sequence joins TRBV11-2 and TRBJ2-1; 7 bases are a match to TRBD1. The CDR3 extends over 18 amino acids. Germline CDR1 and CDR2: SGHAT and FQNNGV. J gave up 0 bases and V 4 bases, and 12 bases lay outside the gene matches. The CDR3 loop is CASSSWLSGDSSYNEQFF. The DNA of the CDR3 is TGTGCCAGCAGCTCCTGGCTATCAGGGGACAGCTCCTACAATGAGCAGTTCTTC.

The chain carries TRBV10-3 and TRBJ2-7, with 7 bases fitting TRBD1. This CDR3 is 13 amino acids long. The V segment lost 9 bases and the J segment 0 bases; nucleotides outside the gene matches: 5. CDR1 ENHRY and CDR2 SYGVKD come from the germline V gene. In DNA form, the CDR3 reads TGTGCCATAGGGGGCTCCCGCTCCTACGAGCAGTACTTC. This gives the protein CAIGGSRSYEQYF.